A selection of T cell receptor beta chains follows, all from one sample in a study of blood T cell repertoires in COVID-19. Method: immunoSEQ multiplex PCR; TCRdb's copy keeps in-frame clones and lacks some. The sample has about 150,000 clones, 80% to 90% seen once. Sequencing input: peripheral blood. These receptors were collected from a woman between 45 and 65 years old with acute or convalescent COVID-19. The conserved cysteine and the conserved F or W are not part of the CDR3 here. Size is omitted from some rows. Given values are once, few, many or a class for expanded clones.

TRBJ2-7 once TRBV7-3 AKRGKY
TRBJ2-2 . TRBV5-1 ASSARRGNTGELF
TRBJ1-1 . TRBV7-2 ASSTQGGKAEAF
TRBJ2-1 . TRBV5-1 ASSLGVVRRDNEQF
TRBJ2-7 . TRBV11-2 ASKIWGNSEQY
TRBJ1-5 . TRBV12-5 ASGSDWNQPQH
TRBJ1-6 once TRBV19 ASSRQGLDSPLH
TRBJ2-3 . TRBV9 AIPDRGLSDTQY
TRBJ1-4 . TRBV13 ASSFVGLEGTNEKLF
TRBJ2-3 . TRBV6-5 ASSTSASTDTQY
TRBJ1-3 . TRBV27 ASSGGGSGNTIY
TRBJ1-4 . TRBV9 ASSVRGTNNEKLF
TRBJ2-1 . TRBV10-1 ASSGPADSGADPNEQF
TRBJ1-2 . TRBV30 AWSAGDSYGYT
TRBJ2-3 . TRBV7-3 ASSLTGVADTQY
TRBJ1-5 once TRBV5-8 ASSLAGVWVNQPQH
TRBJ1-5 . TRBV9 ASSPVAGADQPQH
TRBJ2-7 . TRBV3-1/TRBV3-2 ASSRDSSYEQY
TRBJ2-1 . TRBV2 ASSVRTSGMGNEQF
TRBJ2-7 . TRBV11-2 ASSLGGPVYEQY
TRBJ2-1 once TRBV9 ASSVYGIYNEQF
TRBJ1-1 . TRBV9 ASRLSTGRSTEAF
TRBJ1-3 . TRBV11-2 ASSLTSGNTIY
TRBJ1-5 . TRBV19 ASSPGLGGRNQPQH
TRBJ2-3 . TRBV6-5 ASSYSTTSVGDTQY
TRBJ1-1 . TRBV9 ASSVGDPDEAF
TRBJ2-5 . TRBV19 ASSLPGQASQETQY
TRBJ2-1 . TRBV4-2 ASSLTSGGAREQF
TRBJ2-1 . TRBV25-1 ASSVRGSSYNEQF
TRBJ1-1 . TRBV3-1/TRBV3-2 ASSQATEAF
TRBJ1-1 . TRBV5-1 ASSLGRSEAF
TRBJ2-7 . TRBV24-1 ATSDSRVLYEQY
TRBJ2-2 . TRBV4-1 ASSQDRGRTGELF
TRBJ1-1 . TRBV10-1 ASSESWQGSAF
TRBJ1-2 . TRBV7-9 ASSLAGQGTYYGYT
TRBJ2-7 . TRBV4-1 ASSQDGGGVSYEQY
TRBJ1-1 . TRBV11-3 ASSLDRNTEAF
TRBJ2-1 once TRBV19 ASTRGLASNEQF
TRBJ1-1 . TRBV19 ASTGERNTEAF
TRBJ2-1 . TRBV24-1 ATSDLPDRSSYNEQF
TRBJ1-1 . TRBV6-6 ASSYSPGEGNTEAF
TRBJ2-6 . TRBV19 ASRAGVSGANVLT
TRBJ2-2 . TRBV2 ATKQRELITGELF
TRBJ2-5 once TRBV5-4 ASSFIGSGRETQY
TRBJ1-2 . TRBV6-6 ASSPGGQGARGYT
TRBJ1-1 . TRBV10-3 AISGGDLTEAF
TRBJ2-7 . TRBV9 ASSVEDGRRSYEQY
TRBJ1-1 . TRBV5-4 ASSFTGGTEAF
TRBJ2-5 . TRBV27 ASRDRGPETQY
TRBJ1-1 . TRBV7-3 ASSLAGTGRNTEAF
TRBJ2-1 once TRBV19 ASRELAGPGHEQF
TRBJ2-5 once TRBV19 ASSTGPQETQY
TRBJ1-5 . TRBV3-1/TRBV3-2 ASSGTGHQPQH
TRBJ2-2 . TRBV18 ASSPSTGMNTGELF
TRBJ1-5 . TRBV2 ASNPGQGVPSNQPQH
TRBJ2-3 . TRBV3-1/TRBV3-2 ASSQDGQTTDTQY
TRBJ1-6 . TRBV27 ASSLSSGQVNSPLH
TRBJ2-3 once TRBV7-2 ASSWRRSTDTQY
TRBJ1-3 . TRBV29-1 SVDVGQVSGNTIY
TRBJ2-7 . TRBV5-4 ASSGRLTYEQY